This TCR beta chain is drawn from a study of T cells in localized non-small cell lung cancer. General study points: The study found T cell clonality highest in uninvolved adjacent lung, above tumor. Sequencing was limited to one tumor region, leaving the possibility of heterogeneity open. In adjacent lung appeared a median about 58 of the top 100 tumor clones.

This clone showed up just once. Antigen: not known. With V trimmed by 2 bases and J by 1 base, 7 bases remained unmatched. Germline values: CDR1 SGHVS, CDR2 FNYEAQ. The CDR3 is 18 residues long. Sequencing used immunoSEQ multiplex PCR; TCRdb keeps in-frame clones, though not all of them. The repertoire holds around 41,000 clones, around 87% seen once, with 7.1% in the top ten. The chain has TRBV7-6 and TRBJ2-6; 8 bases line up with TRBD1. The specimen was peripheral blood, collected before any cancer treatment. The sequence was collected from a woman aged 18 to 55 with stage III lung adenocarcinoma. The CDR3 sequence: CASSLYGQGASGANVLTF. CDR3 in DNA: TGTGCCAGCAGCTTATATGGTCAGGGGGCTTCTGGGGCCAACGTCCTGACTTTC.